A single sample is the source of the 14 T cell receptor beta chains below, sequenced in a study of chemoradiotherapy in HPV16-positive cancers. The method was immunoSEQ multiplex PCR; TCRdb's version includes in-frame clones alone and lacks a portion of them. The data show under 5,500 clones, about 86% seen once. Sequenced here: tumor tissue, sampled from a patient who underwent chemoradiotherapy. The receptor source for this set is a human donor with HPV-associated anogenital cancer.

This CDR3 reads CASSPNPGSYEQYF. The CDR3 coding sequence is TGTGCCAGCAGCCCCAATCCGGGTTCGTACGAGCAGTACTTC. The J gene is TRBJ2-7, the V gene TRBV5-6; no clear D. The CDR3 is 14 residues long. V lost 4 bases, J lost 4 bases, and 15 bases lay in between. CDR1 is SGHDT, CDR2 YYEEEE, per germline.

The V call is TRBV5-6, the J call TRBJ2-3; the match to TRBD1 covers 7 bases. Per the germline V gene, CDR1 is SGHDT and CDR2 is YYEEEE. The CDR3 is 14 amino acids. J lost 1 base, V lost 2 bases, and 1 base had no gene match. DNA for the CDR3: TGTGCCAGCAGCTTCGGACAGGGCACAGATACGCAGTATTTT. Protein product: CASSFGQGTDTQYF.

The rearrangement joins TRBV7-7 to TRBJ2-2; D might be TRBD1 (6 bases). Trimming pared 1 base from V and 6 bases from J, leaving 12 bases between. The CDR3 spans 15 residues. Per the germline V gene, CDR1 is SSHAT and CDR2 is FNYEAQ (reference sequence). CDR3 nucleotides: TGTGCCAGCAGCTTAGGCAGGGGAAACGCCGGGGAGCTGTTTTTT. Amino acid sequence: CASSLGRGNAGELFF.

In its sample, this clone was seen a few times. The CDR3 region has the DNA TGTGCCAGCAGCTTACGAGGGACACCCCCTTCCGAGCAGTACTTC. It encodes CASSLRGTPPSEQYF. The chain uses TRBV7-9 and TRBJ2-7; a weak D match, TRBD1 (6 bases). The germline V gene has CDR1 SEHNR and CDR2 FQNEAQ (reference sequence). This CDR3 is 15 amino acids long. V lost 2 bases to trimming and J lost 6 bases, with 17 bases between them.

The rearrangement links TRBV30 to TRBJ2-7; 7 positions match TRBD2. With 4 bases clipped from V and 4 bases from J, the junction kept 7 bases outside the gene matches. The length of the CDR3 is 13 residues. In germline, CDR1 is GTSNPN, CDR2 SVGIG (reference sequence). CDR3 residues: CAWIPGLRYEQYF. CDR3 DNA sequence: TGTGCCTGGATCCCGGGACTACGATACGAGCAGTACTTC.

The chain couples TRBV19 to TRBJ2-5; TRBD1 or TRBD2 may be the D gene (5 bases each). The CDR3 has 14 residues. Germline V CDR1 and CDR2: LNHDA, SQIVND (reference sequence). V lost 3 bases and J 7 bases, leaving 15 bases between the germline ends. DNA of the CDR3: TGTGCCAGTAGTATTGGGGGATGGGCTGGGACCCAGTACTTC. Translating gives CASSIGGWAGTQYF.

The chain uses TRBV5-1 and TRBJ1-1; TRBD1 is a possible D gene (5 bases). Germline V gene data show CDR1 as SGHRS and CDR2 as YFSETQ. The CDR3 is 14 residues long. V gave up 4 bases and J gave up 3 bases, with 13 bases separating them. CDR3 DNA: TGCGCCAGCAGCGCCAGGGAGTCGGACACTGAAGCTTTCTTT. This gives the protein CASSARESDTEAFF.

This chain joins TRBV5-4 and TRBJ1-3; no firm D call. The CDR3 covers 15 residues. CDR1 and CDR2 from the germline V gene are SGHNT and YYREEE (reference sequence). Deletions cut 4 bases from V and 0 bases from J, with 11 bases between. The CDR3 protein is CASSPTITSGNTIYF. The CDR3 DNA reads TGTGCCAGCAGCCCAACCATTACCTCTGGAAACACCATATATTTT.

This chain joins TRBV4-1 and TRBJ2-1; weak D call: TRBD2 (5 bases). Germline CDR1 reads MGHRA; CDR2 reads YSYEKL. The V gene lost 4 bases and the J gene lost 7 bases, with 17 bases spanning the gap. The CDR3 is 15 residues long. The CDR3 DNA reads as TGCGCCAGCAGCCCAGTGAGGAATGGGGAGAATGAGCAGTTCTTC. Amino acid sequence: CASSPVRNGENEQFF.

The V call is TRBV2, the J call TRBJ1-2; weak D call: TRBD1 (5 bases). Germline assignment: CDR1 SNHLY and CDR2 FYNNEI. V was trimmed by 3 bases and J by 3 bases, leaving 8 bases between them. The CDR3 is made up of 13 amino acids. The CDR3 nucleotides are TGTGCCAGCAGTGAGGGGCAGGACTATGGCTACACCTTC. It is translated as CASSEGQDYGYTF.

The CDR3 region has the DNA TGTGCCAGCAGTTTACTGGGACTAGCGGAAGAGACCCAGTACTTC. This codes for CASSLLGLAEETQYF. The chain employs TRBV6-6 and TRBJ2-5; 11 bases agree with TRBD2. The CDR3 sequence is 15 residues long. Germline V CDR1 and CDR2: MNHNY, SVGAGI (reference sequence). J gave up 3 bases and V 4 bases, and 4 bases lay outside the gene matches.

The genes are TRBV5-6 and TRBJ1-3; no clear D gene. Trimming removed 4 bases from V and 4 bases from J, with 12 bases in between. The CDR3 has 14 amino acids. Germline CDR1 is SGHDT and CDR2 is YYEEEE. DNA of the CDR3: TGTGCCAGCAGCCCAGGCCTTGGGGGAAACACCATATATTTT. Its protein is CASSPGLGGNTIYF.

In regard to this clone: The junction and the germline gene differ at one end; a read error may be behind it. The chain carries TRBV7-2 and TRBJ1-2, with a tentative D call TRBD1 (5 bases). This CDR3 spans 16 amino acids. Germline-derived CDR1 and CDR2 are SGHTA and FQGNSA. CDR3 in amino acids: CASSLAHSQGGYGYTF. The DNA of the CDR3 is TGTGCCAGCAGCCTAGCTCACAGCCAGGGAGGCTATGGCTACACCTTC. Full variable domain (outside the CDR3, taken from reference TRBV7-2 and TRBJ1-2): GAGVSQSPSNKVTEKGKDVELRCDPISGHTALYWYRQSLGQGLEFLIYFQGNSAPDKSGLPSDRFSAERTGGSVSTLTIQRTQQEDSAVYLCASSLAHSQGGYGYTFGSGTRLTVV.

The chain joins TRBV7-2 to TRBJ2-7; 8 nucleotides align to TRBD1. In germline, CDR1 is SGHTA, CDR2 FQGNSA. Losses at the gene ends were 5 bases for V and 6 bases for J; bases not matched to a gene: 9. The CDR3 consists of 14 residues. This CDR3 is CASSRRQGTFEQYF. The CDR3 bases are TGTGCCAGCAGCCGTCGACAGGGGACTTTCGAGCAGTACTTC.